The clone carrying this T cell receptor (beta chain) was observed at least ten times. TCRdb re-called the 5' RACE reads with MiXCR, one entry per CDR3 protein. The table shows under 250,000 distinct CDR3 sequences, with 9.5% to 12% occurring only once. These data originate in a study of CD8 T cells in ankylosing spondylitis. This CDR3 has 17 residues. With V trimmed by 3 bases and J by 7 bases, 16 bases remained unmatched. Germline V lookup: CDR1 SGHRS, CDR2 YFSETQ. Material: blood, either unsorted or a sorted T cell fraction (not recorded which). This clonotype originated in a male donor with ankylosing spondylitis or in good health (not recorded which). The rearrangement joins TRBV5-1 to TRBJ2-4, with 7 bases that match TRBD2. The CDR3 DNA reads as TGCGCCAGCAGCTCACCATCGGGGGGAAATAGTAGGAACATTCAGTACTTC. This sequence encodes CASSSPSGGNSRNIQYF. The full variable domain, completed using reference TRBV5-1 and TRBJ2-4, is KAGVTQTPRYLIKTRGQQVTLSCSPISGHRSVSWYQQTPGQGLQFLFEYFSETQRNKGNFPGRFSGRQFSNSRSEMNVSTLELGDSALYLCASSSPSGGNSRNIQYFGAGTRLSVL.